This TCR beta chain was obtained from a study of post-analysis software for immune sequencing data. Study details: Relapsing-remitting, secondary progressive and progressive-relapsing forms of multiple sclerosis all featured among disease courses. Broader study findings: Higher frequency in patients than in controls was seen for 5 or 6 TRBV segments, with TRBV5-6, TRBV5-1 and TRBV20-1 among them.

Concerning this clonotype: Antigen unknown.

Trimming removed 5 bases from V and 0 bases from J; junction bases left unmatched: 19. The length of the CDR3 is 21 residues. CDR1 SGHVS and CDR2 FQNEAQ come from the germline V gene. Presence of unique molecular identifiers characterized the TCR beta cDNA libraries. Out of 1 to 10 million T cells, roughly 0.5 million cDNA molecules were generated. TCRdb itself ran the PCR reads through MiXCR, one entry per CDR3 protein. The sample has about 570,000 distinct CDR3 sequences, approximately 31% seen once. This TCR came from a girl aged 2 to 17 with multiple sclerosis. The J gene is TRBJ1-6, the V gene TRBV7-8, with 7 bases matching TRBD1. The sample consisted of blood. The CDR3 region has the DNA TGTGCCAGCAGCCCCCGGACAGGTGGGAGATTTGAGAGCTCCTATAATTCACCCCTCCACTTT. Amino acids: CASSPRTGGRFESSYNSPLHF. Full variable domain (outside the CDR3, taken from reference TRBV7-8 and TRBJ1-6): GAGVSQSPRYKVAKRGQDVALRCDPISGHVSLFWYQQALGQGPEFLTYFQNEAQLDKSGLPSDRFFAERPEGSVSTLKIQRTQQEDSAVYLCASSPRTGGRFESSYNSPLHFGNGTRLTVT.